This TCR beta chain was recorded in a study of T cells in Graves' hyperthyroidism and ophthalmopathy. In germline, CDR1 is SQVTM, CDR2 ANQGSEA. The CDR3 covers 14 residues. Trimming cost V 4 bases and J 5 bases, with 14 bases left between them. RNA transcripts yielded amplified TCR beta CDR3 regions. HTBI primers were employed in a first-round RT-PCR of the TCR CDR3. TCRdb called the multiplex PCR reads again in MiXCR, with one record for every CDR3 protein. The sample includes about 400,000 distinct CDR3 sequences, roughly an eighth of them seen just once. This clonotype was counted ten times or more.

The source is a woman aged 18 to 35 with Graves' hyperthyroidism. The V call is TRBV29-1, the J call TRBJ2-2; perhaps D is TRBD1 or TRBD2 (6 bases each). The source material was blood. In DNA, the CDR3 is TGCAGCGTTGGGGGGGCGGACCAAACCGGGGAGCTGTTTTTT. It specifies CSVGGADQTGELFF.